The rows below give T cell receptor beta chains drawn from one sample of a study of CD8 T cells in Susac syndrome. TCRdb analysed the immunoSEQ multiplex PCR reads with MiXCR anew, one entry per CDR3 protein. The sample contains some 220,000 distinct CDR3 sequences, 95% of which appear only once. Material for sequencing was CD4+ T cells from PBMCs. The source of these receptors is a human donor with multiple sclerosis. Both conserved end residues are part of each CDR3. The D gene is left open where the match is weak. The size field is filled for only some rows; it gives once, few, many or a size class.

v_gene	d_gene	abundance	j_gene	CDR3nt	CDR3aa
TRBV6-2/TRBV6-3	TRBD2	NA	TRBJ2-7	TGTGCCAGCAGTTTTAGCGGGAGTTTCTCCGAGCAGTACTTC	CASSFSGSFSEQYF
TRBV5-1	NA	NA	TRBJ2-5	TGCGCCAGCAGCTTGGTTCCTGGCCAAGAGACCCAGTACTTC	CASSLVPGQETQYF
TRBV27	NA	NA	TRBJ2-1	TGTGCCAGCAGTTTACTAGAAAGGAACTACAATGAGCAGTTCTTC	CASSLLERNYNEQFF
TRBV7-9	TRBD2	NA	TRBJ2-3	TGTGCCAGCAGCTTCAACCGGGACTACCTGGCAGATACGCAGTATTTT	CASSFNRDYLADTQYF
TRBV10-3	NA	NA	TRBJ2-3	TGTGCCATCAGTGGGGCAGATACGCAGTATTTT	CAISGADTQYF
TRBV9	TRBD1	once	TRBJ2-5	TGTGCCAGCAGCATGGGGACAGGGAGGGTAGAGACCCAGTACTTC	CASSMGTGRVETQYF
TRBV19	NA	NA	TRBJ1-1	TGTGCCAGTAGAGGGCTGGGGGGGCCAGACACTGAAGCTTTCTTT	CASRGLGGPDTEAFF
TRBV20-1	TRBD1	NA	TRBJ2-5	TGCAGTGCTAGTCAACAGGGGGCCTATCAAGAGACCCAGTACTTC	CSASQQGAYQETQYF
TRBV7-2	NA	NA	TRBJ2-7	TGTGCCAGCAGCCTTCACAGGGTTGCCGAGCAGTACTTC	CASSLHRVAEQYF
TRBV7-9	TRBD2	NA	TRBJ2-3	TGTGCCAGCTACAGCGGGAGAAGCACAGATACGCAGTATTTT	CASYSGRSTDTQYF
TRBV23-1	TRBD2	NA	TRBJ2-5	TGCGCCGCCCCGGGACTAGCGGGAGGGCCATCGAAGGAGACCCAGTACTTC	CAAPGLAGGPSKETQYF
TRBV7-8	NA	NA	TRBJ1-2	TGTGCCAGCAGTGACAGCCTATTTGGCTACACCTTC	CASSDSLFGYTF
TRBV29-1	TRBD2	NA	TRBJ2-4	TGCAGCGTTGGCGGGGGGCTCAAAAACATTCAGTACTTC	CSVGGGLKNIQYF
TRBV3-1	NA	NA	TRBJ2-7	TGTGCCAGCAGCCTAAGACTGGCCTACGAGCAGTACTTC	CASSLRLAYEQYF
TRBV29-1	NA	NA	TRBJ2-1	TGCAGCGTTGAAGCCGATTCGGGGCAGGACAGCTCCTACAATGAGCAGTTCTTC	CSVEADSGQDSSYNEQFF
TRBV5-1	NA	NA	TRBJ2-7	TGCGCCAGCAGCCCCGACAGGACCTCCGACGAGCAGTACTTC	CASSPDRTSDEQYF
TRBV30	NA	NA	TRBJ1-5	TGTGCCTGCGGGCCGAGAAATCAGCCCCAGCATTTT	CACGPRNQPQHF
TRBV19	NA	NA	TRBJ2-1	TGTGCCAGTACAGGGGAGTCGTACAATGAGCAGTTCTTC	CASTGESYNEQFF
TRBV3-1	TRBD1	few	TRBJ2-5	TGTGCCAGCAGTACCGGACAGGAAGAGACCCAGTACTTC	CASSTGQEETQYF
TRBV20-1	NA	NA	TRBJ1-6	TGCAGTGCTCTTGAAGGACAGACCTCATATAATTCACCCCTCCACTTT	CSALEGQTSYNSPLHF
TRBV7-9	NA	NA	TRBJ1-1	TGTGCCAGCAGCGCACGACAGGAAGCTTTCTTT	CASSARQEAFF
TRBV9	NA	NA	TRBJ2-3	TGTGCCAGCAGCCGTAGACAGGAGGCAGATACGCAGTATTTT	CASSRRQEADTQYF
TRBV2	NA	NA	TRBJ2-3	TGTGCCAGCATGGGGGGAGCGGTAGATACGCAGTATTTT	CASMGGAVDTQYF
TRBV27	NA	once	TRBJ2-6	TGTGCCAGCAAGTTTTCCGGGGCCAACGTCCTGACTTTC	CASKFSGANVLTF
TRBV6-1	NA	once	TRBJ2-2	TGTGCCAGCACTCATGGACCTACGAACACCGGGGAGCTGTTTTTT	CASTHGPTNTGELFF
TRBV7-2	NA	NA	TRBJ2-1	TGTGCCAGCAGCCGAGGACTGGCTACCAATGAGCAGTTCTTC	CASSRGLATNEQFF
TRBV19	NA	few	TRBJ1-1	TGTGCCAGTAGTTTCGTTAACACTGAAGCTTTCTTT	CASSFVNTEAFF
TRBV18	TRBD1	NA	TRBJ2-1	TGTGCCAGCTCGACCCTCAGGGGGAGAGACTCCTACAATGAGCAGTTCTTC	CASSTLRGRDSYNEQFF
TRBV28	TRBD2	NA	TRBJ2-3	TGTGCCAGCAGCCCAGCGGGAGGCGGCACAGATACGCAGTATTTT	CASSPAGGGTDTQYF
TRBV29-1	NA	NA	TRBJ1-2	TGCAGCGTTGACGAAAATGGCTACACCTTC	CSVDENGYTF
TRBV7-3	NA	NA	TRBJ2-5	TGTGCCAGCAGCTTAAACGGAGCCCAAGAGACCCAGTACTTC	CASSLNGAQETQYF
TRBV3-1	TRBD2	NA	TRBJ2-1	TGTGCCAGCAGCCAAGATCTGGCGGGAGGGCGCAATGAGCAGTTCTTC	CASSQDLAGGRNEQFF
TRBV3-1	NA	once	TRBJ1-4	TGTGCCAGCAGCCAAGTAGCAGGGCTGAGTGAAAAACTGTTTTTT	CASSQVAGLSEKLFF
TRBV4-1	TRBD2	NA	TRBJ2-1	TGCGCCAGCAGCCAGGTCCGGACTAGCGGGGGGGCCGATGAGCAGTTCTTC	CASSQVRTSGGADEQFF
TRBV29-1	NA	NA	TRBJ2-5	TGCAGCGTTGAAAGTTGGCAGCAAGAGACCCAGTACTTC	CSVESWQQETQYF
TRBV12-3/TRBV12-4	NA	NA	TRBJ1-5	TGTGCCAGCATGGGCAGAGGGCCCCAGCATTTT	CASMGRGPQHF
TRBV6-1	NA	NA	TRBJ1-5	TGTGCCAGCAGTGATCTGGGGCTCTTTCAGCCCCAGCATTTT	CASSDLGLFQPQHF
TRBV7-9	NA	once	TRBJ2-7	TGTGCCAGCAGCTTAGCAGGACAGTATAAGCAGTACTTC	CASSLAGQYKQYF
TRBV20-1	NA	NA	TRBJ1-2	TGCAGTGCTTCAACCAGGGGCTATGGCTACACCTTC	CSASTRGYGYTF
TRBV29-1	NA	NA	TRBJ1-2	TGCAGCGTGGAACAGGGATGGGGCTACACCTTC	CSVEQGWGYTF
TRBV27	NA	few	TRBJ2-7	TGTGCCAGCAGTTTGCAGGGTACCTACGAGCAGTACTTC	CASSLQGTYEQYF
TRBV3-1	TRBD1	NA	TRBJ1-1	TGTGCCAGCAGCCAAGCGAGGGGACAGGGGAACACTGAAGCTTTCTTT	CASSQARGQGNTEAFF
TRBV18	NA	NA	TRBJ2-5	TGTGCCAGCTCAGACGCTGTGACCCAGTACTTC	CASSDAVTQYF
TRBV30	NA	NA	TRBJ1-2	TGTTCTGGAAGGGGGAACTATGGCTACACCTTC	CSGRGNYGYTF
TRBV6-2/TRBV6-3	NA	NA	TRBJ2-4	TGTGCCAGCAGGGAGGGAGCCAAAAACATTCAGTACTTC	CASREGAKNIQYF